This T cell receptor (beta chain) was retrieved from a study of a mutant IDH1 vaccine in newly diagnosed glioma. Across the study: Initiation of the vaccine course occurred 4-6 weeks after radiotherapy alone, or alongside temozolomide cycles.

Assay: immunoSEQ multiplex PCR; the TCRdb copy retains only in-frame clones and omits some. The sample contains about 130,000 clones, 80% of which appear only once. Study-level findings and limits: Alterations occurring in top peripheral T cell clonotypes seemed unrelated to pseudoprogression.

Per germline, CDR1 LGHNA and CDR2 YNFKEQ. Trimming removed 0 bases at V and 10 bases at J, with 10 bases between. CDR3 length equals 13 residues. About this clone itself: Its target is not known.

Sample time point: week 11, during vaccination. Mutant IDH1 20-mer peptide, at 300 ug, made up each vaccine dose, with topical imiquimod. Diagnosis in the donors showed new WHO grade 3 or 4 astrocytomas that were IDH1-mutant and ATRX-lost. The chain has TRBV4-2 and TRBJ2-1; D is undetermined. The receptor was isolated from a man between 35 and 55 years old with glioma. Sequences were derived from PBMCs, sampled from a glioma patient whose treatment included an IDH1 peptide vaccine. As DNA, the CDR3 is TGTGCCAGCAGCCAAGAAATCCAAAAAGAGCAGTTCTTC. It yields the protein CASSQEIQKEQFF.